This record covers a single T cell receptor beta chain. Germline values: CDR1 MNHEY, CDR2 SMNVEV (reference sequence). V was trimmed by 2 bases and J by 2 bases, leaving 6 bases between them. CDR3 size: 13 residues. The data were obtained in a study of CD8+ T cells in alopecia areata. RNA was extracted and reverse transcribed into cDNA as the sequencing template. The assay was immunoSEQ multiplex PCR, and TCRdb's table has in-frame clones only and misses some. The repertoire has about 140,000 clones, approximately 86% of them found once; the top ten carry approximately 13%. Treatment defined: oral pan-JAK inhibitor, 5-10 mg twice daily.

Source: CD8+ T cells sorted from blood, taken at week 4, from a patient treated with tofacitinib. V and J are TRBV27 and TRBJ2-5; D remains ambiguous. The TCR originated in a human donor with alopecia areata. Here the CDR3 DNA reads TGTGCCAGCAGTTTAAACACTCAAGAGACCCAGTACTTC. Translated: CASSLNTQETQYF.